This T cell receptor beta chain was recorded in a study of shared clonotypes between healthy human individuals. Study results and limitations: Rarefaction revealed incomplete sorted-subset sequencing despite large depth. Generation probabilities of non-shared clonotypes were lower (relative to those shared by all four donors).

Only in-frame clones appear in the TCRdb table, and some are missing; sequencing was by immunoSEQ multiplex PCR. The top ten clones hold under 1.5% of a sample with around 2,000,000 clones, 85% to 95% of them seen once. Concerning this clone itself: Its specificity is unknown.

Naive CD8 cells, CD45RO-negative and positively selected for CCR7, excluded terminally differentiated effector memory CD45RA+ cells. This CDR3 has 15 amino acids. CDR1 and CDR2 (germline): SGHTA, FQGTGA. J lost 7 bases, V lost 5 bases, and 8 bases had no gene match. The chain joins TRBV7-3 to TRBJ2-1; 10 positions match TRBD2. The clonotype was recovered from a man between 18 and 35 years old in good health. The sequencing input was naive CD8+ T cells sorted from blood. CDR3: CASSPLAGAGNEQFF. The CDR3 nucleotides read TGTGCCAGCAGCCCTCTAGCGGGGGCGGGGAATGAGCAGTTCTTC.